This T cell receptor (beta chain) was captured in a study of T cells after yellow fever vaccination. MiXCR was run by TCRdb on the 5' RACE reads, yielding one entry per CDR3 protein. The sample records roughly 500,000 distinct CDR3 sequences, roughly a fifth being singletons. V lost 4 bases, J lost 8 bases, and 23 bases lay in between. The CDR3 extends over 15 amino acids. Germline V gene lookup returns CDR1 DFQATT and CDR2 SNEGSKA (reference sequence). Source: PBMCs, taken 15 days after the yellow fever booster vaccination. The origin of this receptor is a man aged 30 to 45 who received the YFV17D yellow fever vaccine. The rearrangement links TRBV20-1 to TRBJ1-2; D is unresolved. Here the CDR3 DNA reads TGCAGTGCTATGTCTCCCCGGGCCCTCTATCAGGGCTACACCTTC. Translation gives CSAMSPRALYQGYTF.